These 21 T cell receptor beta chains share one sample of origin, sequenced in a study of blood T cell repertoires in COVID-19. The method was immunoSEQ multiplex PCR; TCRdb's version includes in-frame clones alone and lacks a portion of them. The sample records tens of thousands of clones, about three quarters being singletons. The sequenced sample consisted of peripheral blood. Source of these receptors: a man between 65 and 80 years old with acute or convalescent COVID-19.

The V and J genes are TRBV10-3 and TRBJ1-2; D not resolved. CDR3 size: 16 residues. V lost 0 bases, J lost 4 bases, and 15 bases lay in between. CDR1 ENHRY and CDR2 SYGVKD come from the germline V gene. CDR3 sequence reads: CAISESISGGLYGYTF. The CDR3 DNA sequence: TGTGCCATCAGTGAGTCTATTTCAGGAGGGCTCTATGGCTACACCTTC.

This rearrangement joins TRBV3-1 (or the pseudogene TRBV3-2) to TRBJ2-7; D might be TRBD2 (6 bases). Germline CDR1 is LGHDT and CDR2 is YNNKEL (reference sequence). V shed 3 bases and J shed 4 bases, with 16 bases lying between them. This CDR3 contains 15 residues. The CDR3 spells CASSQGEALGYEQYF. The CDR3 region has the DNA TGTGCCAGCAGCCAGGGGGAGGCACTAGGTTACGAGCAGTACTTC.

The genes are TRBV27 and TRBJ2-3, with TRBD1 matching 9 bases. The V gene end was trimmed by 6 bases and the J gene end by 3 bases; junction bases not matched to a gene: 4. The CDR3 has 14 amino acids. Germline loops: CDR1 MNHEY, CDR2 SMNVEV (reference sequence). The CDR3 sequence: CASRGTGRTDTQYF. Here the CDR3 DNA reads TGTGCCAGCAGGGGGACAGGGCGAACAGATACGCAGTATTTT.

The chain uses TRBV18 and TRBJ2-4; TRBD1 matches at 10 bases. This CDR3 is 18 amino acids long. The germline V gene has CDR1 KGHSH and CDR2 LQKENI. Losses at the gene ends were 3 bases for V and 0 bases for J; bases not matched to a gene: 8. The CDR3 loop reads CASSPGQGLLAAKNIQYF. CDR3 nucleotides: TGTGCCAGCTCACCGGGACAGGGGCTCCTCGCAGCCAAAAACATTCAGTACTTC. The variable domain in full, completed from reference TRBV18 and TRBJ2-4, reads NAGVMQNPRHLVRRRGQEARLRCSPMKGHSHVYWYRQLPEEGLKFMVYLQKENIIDESGMPKERFSAEFPKEGPSILRIQQVVRGDSAAYFCASSPGQGLLAAKNIQYFGAGTRLSVL.

V gene TRBV19 combines with J gene TRBJ2-3; 11 nucleotides align to TRBD2. Germline V CDR1 and CDR2: LNHDA, SQIVND (reference sequence). There are 14 residues in the CDR3. V lost 4 bases and J lost 4; bases outside the gene matches: 1. The DNA for the CDR3 is TGTGCCAGTAGTAGTAGCGGGGGGGCAGATACGCAGTATTTT. Its translation is CASSSSGGADTQYF. The full variable domain, rest sourced from reference TRBV19 and TRBJ2-3, is DGGITQSPKYLFRKEGQNVTLSCEQNLNHDAMYWYRQDPGQGLRLIYYSQIVNDFQKGDIAEGYSVSREKKESFPLTVTSAQKNPTAFYLCASSSSGGADTQYFGPGTRLTVL.

A single count supports this clone. The chain is built from TRBV7-2 and TRBJ2-3; tentative D call: TRBD1 (6 bases). The V and J ends lost 5 bases and 3 bases respectively, with 12 bases between them. Germline lookup yields CDR1 SGHTA and CDR2 FQGNSA. This CDR3 spans 14 amino acids. The CDR3: CASSPTRGTDTQYF. Written as DNA, the CDR3 is TGTGCCAGCAGCCCTACCAGGGGAACAGATACGCAGTATTTT.

The chain combines TRBV6-6 with TRBJ2-5; D is unclear. This CDR3 has 14 amino acids. Germline lookup yields CDR1 MNHNY and CDR2 SVGAGI (reference sequence). V was shortened by 0 bases and J by 5 bases, with 10 bases between the two germline ends. The CDR3 coding sequence is TGTGCCAGCAGTTACTCGACTGATGCGGAGACCCAGTACTTC. This sequence encodes CASSYSTDAETQYF.

The chain uses TRBV7-9 and TRBJ1-4; a possible D gene is TRBD1 (5 bases). The CDR3 extends over 17 amino acids. CDR1 and CDR2 from the germline V gene are SEHNR and FQNEAQ (reference sequence). The germline V and J ends were trimmed by 5 bases and 0 bases, with 16 bases remaining between them. Here the CDR3 reads CASSPGVGGATNEKLFF. The CDR3 bases are TGTGCCAGCAGCCCGGGGGTGGGTGGGGCAACTAATGAAAAACTGTTTTTT.

The V gene is TRBV6-5, the J gene TRBJ1-4; no firm D call. Trimming shortened V by 2 bases and J by 0 bases, and 7 bases separated the two germline ends. From germline, CDR1 is MNHEY and CDR2 SVGAGI. CDR3 size: 15 residues. In nucleotides, the CDR3 is TGTGCCAGCAGTTACGAGGTTGCAACTAATGAAAAACTGTTTTTT. Its translation is CASSYEVATNEKLFF.

The chain recombines TRBV6-5 with TRBJ1-5; 8 bases agree with TRBD1. This CDR3 has 15 residues. Trimming removed 6 bases from V and 3 bases from J; junction bases left unmatched: 7. In germline, CDR1 is MNHEY, CDR2 SVGAGI. The CDR3 DNA reads as TGTGCCAGCAGGGGGGGGACAGGCCACAATCAGCCCCAGCATTTT. It specifies CASRGGTGHNQPQHF.

The chain has TRBV5-1 and TRBJ1-2, with 7 positions matching TRBD1. The CDR3 runs to 15 residues. In germline, CDR1 is SGHRS, CDR2 YFSETQ. With 3 bases clipped from V and 6 bases from J, the junction kept 11 bases outside the gene matches. The CDR3 nucleotides read TGCGCCAGCAGCTCCCAGGGGGGCCATTCCCATGGCTACACCTTC. The encoded protein is CASSSQGGHSHGYTF.

The chain links TRBV28 to TRBJ2-1, with D possibly TRBD1 on 5 matching bases. Germline CDR1 reads MDHEN; CDR2 reads SYDVKM. CDR3 length equals 13 residues. V lost 6 bases and J 9 bases, leaving 15 bases between the germline ends. The CDR3 sequence is CASRPTAGPEQFF. The CDR3 DNA follows: TGTGCCAGCAGACCCACGGCAGGGCCTGAGCAGTTCTTC.

The CDR3 loop is CASSQEPSGAGLVGSPLHF. For the CDR3, the DNA is TGCGCCAGCAGCCAAGAACCATCCGGCGCGGGGTTGGTTGGGTCACCCCTCCACTTT. This chain uses TRBV4-1 with TRBJ1-6, with D unclear. Germline V CDR1 and CDR2: MGHRA, YSYEKL. This CDR3 is built from 19 residues. V lost 0 bases, J lost 10 bases, and 25 bases lay in between.

The rearrangement links TRBV9 to TRBJ1-2; D unclear. The CDR3 has 13 residues. Trimming pared 2 bases from V and 0 bases from J, leaving 5 bases between. Germline V CDR1 and CDR2: SGDLS, YYNGEE. The CDR3, as DNA: TGTGCCAGCAGCGTGGGAGCTAACTATGGCTACACCTTC. Its translation: CASSVGANYGYTF. Complete variable domain (other parts from reference TRBV9 and TRBJ1-2): DSGVTQTPKHLITATGQRVTLRCSPRSGDLSVYWYQQSLDQGLQFLIQYYNGEERAKGNILERFSAQQFPDLHSELNLSSLELGDSALYFCASSVGANYGYTFGSGTRLTVV.

The chain employs TRBV28 and TRBJ2-1, with TRBD2 matching over 8 bases. Trimming removed 3 bases from V and 16 bases from J; junction bases left unmatched: 8. The CDR3 is 12 amino acids. The germline V gene has CDR1 MDHEN and CDR2 SYDVKM. The DNA for the CDR3 is TGTGCCAGCAGTTTTCAAGGGACTAGGAATTTCTTC. Translation gives CASSFQGTRNFF.

The V gene is TRBV19, the J gene TRBJ1-1; D not resolved. V was clipped by 11 bases and J by 9 bases, with 16 bases between them. CDR3 size: 11 residues. Germline loops: CDR1 LNHDA, CDR2 SQIVND (reference sequence). CDR3 sequence (DNA): TGTGCCTCCTCGCCGGGTTCTAAAGCTTTCTTT. Translation: CASSPGSKAFF.

The chain recombines TRBV5-1 with TRBJ1-1, with 12 positions matching TRBD1. The CDR3 is 16 amino acids. Germline CDR1 reads SGHRS; CDR2 reads YFSETQ. V was pared by 3 bases and J by 4 bases, with 7 bases of the junction left unmatched. The CDR3 loop reads CASSSGQGAIGTEAFF. In DNA form, the CDR3 reads TGCGCCAGCAGCTCGGGACAGGGGGCGATCGGCACTGAAGCTTTCTTT.

The chain uses TRBV5-5 and TRBJ1-6; 9 bases line up with TRBD1. Per the germline V gene, CDR1 is SGHKS and CDR2 is YYEKEE (reference sequence). CDR3 length: 14 residues. After removal of 4 bases from V and 7 bases from J, the junction contained 3 bases not matched to a gene. In DNA form, the CDR3 reads TGTGCCAGCAGCGCTGACAGGGGGAATTCACCCCTCCACTTT. As protein: CASSADRGNSPLHF.

V is TRBV6-6 and J is TRBJ1-2; 9 bases agree with TRBD1. Per germline, CDR1 MNHNY and CDR2 SVGAGI (reference sequence). Germline trimming cut 7 bases from V and 8 bases from J; bases unmatched to any gene: 11. The CDR3 loop spans 14 amino acids. CDR3 in amino acids: CASTTPPGQGGYTF. CDR3 DNA sequence: TGTGCCAGCACCACTCCTCCGGGACAGGGAGGCTACACCTTC.

The chain carries TRBV27 and TRBJ2-3, with 7 bases lining up with TRBD2. This CDR3 comprises 13 residues. The J segment lost 6 bases and the V segment lost 8 bases, leaving 8 bases of the junction unmatched. Germline V CDR1 and CDR2: MNHEY, SMNVEV (reference sequence). The CDR3 loop reads CASGLGVSDTQYF. The CDR3 bases are TGTGCCAGCGGACTAGGAGTTTCCGATACGCAGTATTTT.

This clone was observed once. The V gene is TRBV9, the J gene TRBJ2-5; maybe TRBD1 (7 bases). Trimming shortened V by 4 bases and J by 1 base, and 14 bases separated the two germline ends. The germline gives CDR1 SGDLS, CDR2 YYNGEE. CDR3 length: 15 amino acids. The CDR3 sequence: CASSPGGRGQETQYF. CDR3 in DNA: TGTGCCAGCAGCCCAGGGGGGCGGGGCCAAGAGACCCAGTACTTC.